This is a list of T cell receptor beta chains from one sample in a study of identical twins. Each CDR3 protein gets one entry after TCRdb re-called the 5' RACE reads with MiXCR. The sample yields about 480,000 distinct CDR3 sequences, more than 13% seen once. The same sample was also used in a study of yellow fever vaccine responses in identical twins.

The sequencing input was CD4+ T cells sorted from blood. Source of these receptors: a young woman in good health. The CDR3 runs from the conserved cysteine through the conserved F or W. The D gene is left open where the match is weak. A row's size may be missing; if present it is once, few, many or a size class.

clone_size	v_call	j_call	d_call	cdr3_aa	cdr3_nt
few	TRBV25-1	TRBJ2-1	TRBD2	CASSEYPSGRIRDEQFF	TGTGCCAGCAGTGAATACCCTAGCGGGAGAATCAGGGATGAGCAGTTCTTC
few	TRBV7-2	TRBJ2-7	TRBD1	CASSLIGQGTYEQYF	TGTGCCAGCAGCTTAATCGGACAGGGAACCTACGAGCAGTACTTC
many	TRBV5-1	TRBJ1-1	.	CASSSWEGDTEAFF	TGCGCCAGCAGCTCCTGGGAGGGGGACACTGAAGCTTTCTTT
once	TRBV19	TRBJ2-1	.	CASTSRGPGNNEQFF	TGTGCCAGTACCTCACGGGGGCCCGGGAACAATGAGCAGTTCTTC
many	TRBV12-3/TRBV12-4	TRBJ2-7	.	CASSLQGVSSYEQYF	TGTGCCAGCAGTTTACAGGGAGTATCCTCCTACGAGCAGTACTTC
.	TRBV12-3/TRBV12-4	TRBJ2-1	TRBD2	CASIRLAGKTEQFF	TGTGCCAGCATCAGACTAGCGGGTAAGACTGAGCAGTTCTTC
.	TRBV6-5	TRBJ2-4	TRBD2	CASSSSAGGRIAKNIQYF	TGTGCCAGCAGTTCTTCAGCGGGAGGGAGAATAGCCAAAAACATTCAGTACTTC
many	TRBV24-1	TRBJ2-5	.	CATSEPTGKETQYF	TGTGCCACCAGTGAACCCACAGGGAAGGAGACCCAGTACTTC
few	TRBV15	TRBJ2-2	TRBD1	CATSRDRGLVFGGELFF	TGTGCCACCAGCAGAGATAGGGGGCTGGTTTTTGGCGGGGAGCTGTTTTTT
few	TRBV5-1	TRBJ2-2	.	CASSVLGTIFAGELFF	TGCGCCAGCAGTGTTCTAGGGACAATCTTCGCCGGGGAGCTGTTTTTT
few	TRBV10-3	TRBJ2-2	TRBD1	CAISPDRGPNTGELFF	TGTGCCATCAGCCCTGACAGGGGCCCAAACACCGGGGAGCTGTTTTTT
.	TRBV7-2	TRBJ2-1	.	CASRTSSYNEQFF	TGTGCCAGCAGAACTAGCTCCTACAATGAGCAGTTCTTC
.	TRBV15	TRBJ2-2	TRBD2	CATSQRAGLNTGELFF	TGTGCCACCAGCCAGCGAGCGGGACTGAACACCGGGGAGCTGTTTTTT
few	TRBV28	TRBJ2-1	.	CASSLGGTAFNNEQFF	TGTGCCAGCAGTTTGGGGGGGACAGCCTTCAACAATGAGCAGTTCTTC
.	TRBV20-1	TRBJ1-4	.	CSAPQNGVDEKLFF	TGCAGTGCTCCCCAGAACGGGGTTGATGAAAAACTGTTTTTT
.	TRBV28	TRBJ2-1	TRBD2	CASSLVTGTGTSGYNEQFF	TGTGCCAGCAGTTTAGTTACAGGTACCGGGACTAGCGGATACAATGAGCAGTTCTTC
few	TRBV4-1	TRBJ1-3	.	CASSQGPSGNTIYF	TGCGCCAGCAGCCAGGGACCTTCTGGAAACACCATATATTTT
.	TRBV3-1	TRBJ2-1	TRBD2	CASSQNTSGGYNEQFF	TGTGCCAGCAGCCAGAATACTAGCGGGGGTTACAATGAGCAGTTCTTC
.	TRBV6-1	TRBJ2-1	TRBD2	CASRQLTSGSTIEQFF	TGTGCCAGCAGACAATTAACTAGCGGGAGTACTATTGAGCAGTTCTTC
.	TRBV7-9	TRBJ1-4	TRBD1	CASSQTGGYEKLFF	TGTGCCAGCAGCCAAACAGGGGGCTATGAAAAACTGTTTTTT
.	TRBV6-1	TRBJ2-7	TRBD1	CASRQGTGPYEQYF	TGTGCCAGCAGGCAAGGGACAGGGCCCTACGAGCAGTACTTC
.	TRBV5-1	TRBJ2-1	.	CASSLSQAVNEQFF	TGCGCCAGCAGCTTGTCGCAGGCGGTCAATGAGCAGTTCTTC
few	TRBV28	TRBJ2-3	.	CASRQGSDTQYF	TGTGCCAGCAGACAGGGATCAGATACGCAGTATTTT
.	TRBV5-8	TRBJ2-3	.	CASSLGTDSTDTQYF	TGTGCCAGCAGCTTGGGGACTGATAGCACAGATACGCAGTATTTT
few	TRBV5-1	TRBJ2-7	TRBD2	CASSLEASGSYEQYF	TGCGCCAGCAGCTTGGAGGCTAGCGGGAGCTACGAGCAGTACTTC
once	TRBV28	TRBJ2-7	.	CARKLGQKLADSSYEQYF	TGTGCCCGCAAGTTGGGACAGAAACTAGCGGATAGCTCCTACGAGCAGTACTTC
few	TRBV7-2	TRBJ2-3	TRBD1	CASSIRDRGRDTQYF	TGTGCCAGCAGCATCAGGGACAGGGGGCGGGATACGCAGTATTTT
.	TRBV12-3/TRBV12-4	TRBJ2-3	TRBD2	CASSLDRTSGGVDTQYF	TGTGCCAGCAGTTTAGACCGGACTAGCGGGGGTGTAGATACGCAGTATTTT
few	TRBV5-1	TRBJ1-1	.	CASSLARGVREAFF	TGCGCCAGCAGCTTGGCTCGGGGTGTTCGGGAAGCTTTCTTT
.	TRBV7-9	TRBJ2-3	TRBD2	CASSPGSGSRTDTQYF	TGTGCCAGCAGCCCTGGTAGCGGGAGTAGGACAGATACGCAGTATTTT
few	TRBV15	TRBJ2-5	.	CATERRGGSYQETQYF	TGTGCCACCGAACGGAGGGGGGGTTCGTACCAAGAGACCCAGTACTTC
few	TRBV2	TRBJ2-7	TRBD2	CASSVRGIPKTSGRAFSYEQYF	TGTGCCAGCAGTGTACGCGGGATTCCCAAGACTAGCGGGAGGGCCTTTAGCTACGAGCAGTACTTC
many	TRBV10-3	TRBJ2-7	.	CAISESGYEQYF	TGTGCCATCAGTGAGTCGGGGTACGAGCAGTACTTC
.	TRBV10-2	TRBJ2-5	.	CASSELGETQYF	TGCGCCAGCAGTGAGTTGGGCGAGACCCAGTACTTC
many	TRBV5-1	TRBJ1-2	.	CASSLGQPNYGYTF	TGCGCCAGCAGCTTGGGGCAGCCTAACTATGGCTACACCTTC
.	TRBV10-1	TRBJ2-7	.	CASSEGSGPYEQYF	TGCGCCAGCAGTGAAGGTAGCGGACCCTACGAGCAGTACTTC
few	TRBV6-2/TRBV6-3	TRBJ2-1	TRBD1	CASGTGGSGLSYNEQFF	TGTGCCAGCGGTACAGGGGGCTCAGGCCTTAGCTACAATGAGCAGTTCTTC
few	TRBV2	TRBJ2-2	.	CASSERSGERGPRELFF	TGTGCCAGCAGTGAAAGGTCGGGGGAAAGGGGCCCGCGGGAGCTGTTTTTT